The entry below describes one TCR beta chain. What it recognizes is unknown. The protocol was immunoSEQ multiplex PCR, while the TCRdb copy is restricted to in-frame clones and leaves out a portion. The data show roughly 180,000 clones, about nine tenths seen once. This sample stems from a study of T cell responses to AZD1222 COVID-19 vaccine. The CDR3 contains 14 residues. Germline CDR1 is LNHDA and CDR2 is SQIVND (reference sequence). Trimming removed 0 bases from V and 11 bases from J, with 16 bases in between. Whole-study results and caveats: Clonal diversity may have been underestimated in mostly white British donors.

This rearrangement joins TRBV19 to TRBJ1-1, with D hard to call. The TCR comes from an adult in good health. The input for sequencing was peripheral blood, taken on day 0 of AZD1222 vaccination. CDR3 nucleotides: TGTGCCAGTAGTATAGATGGTTGGTACCCTTCGGCTTTCTTT. Amino acids: CASSIDGWYPSAFF.